A single sample gave rise to the 4 T cell receptor beta chains below, sequenced in a study of Tregs in tolerant kidney transplant recipients. Sequencing used immunoSEQ multiplex PCR; TCRdb keeps in-frame clones, though not all of them. The table has about 83,000 clones, under 98% seen once. The input for sequencing was CD4+ T cells from blood, taken before the transplant. The origin of the receptors is a human donor who received a combined kidney and bone marrow transplant.

The chain joins TRBV7-9 to TRBJ1-2; no firm D call. This CDR3 has 15 amino acids. Looked up from germline, CDR1 is SEHNR and CDR2 is FQNEAQ (reference sequence). Trimming cost V 1 base and J 8 bases, with 17 bases left between them. The CDR3 here is CASSLDGGLTQGYTF. DNA for the CDR3: TGTGCCAGCAGCTTAGACGGCGGTCTTACCCAGGGCTACACCTTC.

About this clone: The junction differs from germline at one of its ends, possibly a read error. The chain joins TRBV4-3 to TRBJ2-3; 9 bases map to TRBD2. CDR3 length equals 15 residues. Germline assignment: CDR1 LGHNA and CDR2 YSLEER. This chain's CDR3 is CASSQGRGGTDTQYF. CDR3 coding DNA: TGCGCCAGCAGCCAGGGGCGGGGGGGCACCGATACGCAGTATTTT.

V usage is TRBV6-6 and J usage is TRBJ2-7, with 11 bases fitting TRBD1. CDR3 length equals 14 residues. J lost 3 bases, V lost 4 bases, and 2 bases had no gene match. Per germline, CDR1 MNHNY and CDR2 SVGAGI (reference sequence). This chain's CDR3 is CASSSGQGVYEQYF. CDR3 coding DNA: TGTGCCAGCAGTTCGGGACAGGGGGTCTACGAGCAGTACTTC.

The chain recombines TRBV2 with TRBJ2-5; possible D gene TRBD2, 8 bases. The CDR3 runs 21 residues. V lost 2 bases to trimming and J lost 2 bases, with 30 bases between them. Germline values: CDR1 SNHLY, CDR2 FYNNEI. This chain's CDR3 is CASSEREGTAVRGNYQETQYF. The CDR3 DNA reads TGTGCCAGCAGTGAACGGGAGGGGACAGCGGTTAGGGGGAATTATCAAGAGACCCAGTACTTC.